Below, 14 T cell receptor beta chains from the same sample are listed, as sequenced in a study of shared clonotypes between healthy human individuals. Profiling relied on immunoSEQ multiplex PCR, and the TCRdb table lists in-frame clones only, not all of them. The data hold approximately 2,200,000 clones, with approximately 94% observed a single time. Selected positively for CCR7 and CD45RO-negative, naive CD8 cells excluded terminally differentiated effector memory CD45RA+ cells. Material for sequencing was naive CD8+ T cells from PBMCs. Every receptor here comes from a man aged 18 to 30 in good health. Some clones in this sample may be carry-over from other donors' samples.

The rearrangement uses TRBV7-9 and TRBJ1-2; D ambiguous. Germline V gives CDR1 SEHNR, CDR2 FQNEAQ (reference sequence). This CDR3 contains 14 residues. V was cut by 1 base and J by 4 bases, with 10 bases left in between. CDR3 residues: CASSLGEGAYGYTF. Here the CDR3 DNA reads TGTGCCAGCAGCTTAGGGGAGGGCGCCTATGGCTACACCTTC.

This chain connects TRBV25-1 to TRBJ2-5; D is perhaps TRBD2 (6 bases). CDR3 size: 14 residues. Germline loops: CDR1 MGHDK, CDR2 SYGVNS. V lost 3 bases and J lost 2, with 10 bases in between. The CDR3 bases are TGTGCCAGCAGTGAGGTCGGGACTCAAGAGACCCAGTACTTC. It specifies CASSEVGTQETQYF.

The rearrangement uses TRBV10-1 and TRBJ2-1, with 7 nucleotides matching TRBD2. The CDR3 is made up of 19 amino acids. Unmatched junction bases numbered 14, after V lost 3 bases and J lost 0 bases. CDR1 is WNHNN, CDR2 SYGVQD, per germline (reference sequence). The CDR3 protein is CASSDPSLAYLSSYNEQFF. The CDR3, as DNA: TGCGCCAGCAGTGACCCCTCACTAGCGTACCTGAGCTCCTACAATGAGCAGTTCTTC.

The CDR3 bases are TGTGCCAGCAGTGAGCCCCTCCGGTCGTACTTC. The encoded protein is CASSEPLRSYF. The chain is built from TRBV6-1 and TRBJ2-7, with D hard to call. V lost 3 bases and J 12 bases, leaving 12 bases between the germline ends. CDR3 length: 11 residues. Germline CDR1 reads MNHNS; CDR2 reads SASEGT.

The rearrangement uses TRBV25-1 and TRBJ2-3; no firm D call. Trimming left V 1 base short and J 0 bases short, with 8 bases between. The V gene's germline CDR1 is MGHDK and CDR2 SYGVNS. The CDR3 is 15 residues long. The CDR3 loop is CASSEFVFSTDTQYF. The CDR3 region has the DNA TGTGCCAGCAGTGAATTCGTGTTTAGCACAGATACGCAGTATTTT.

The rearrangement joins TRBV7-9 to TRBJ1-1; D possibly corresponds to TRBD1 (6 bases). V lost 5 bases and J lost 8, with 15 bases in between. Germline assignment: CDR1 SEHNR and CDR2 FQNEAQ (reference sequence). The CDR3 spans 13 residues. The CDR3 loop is CASSRDARGEAFF. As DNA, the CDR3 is TGTGCCAGCAGCCGTGACGCCAGGGGAGAAGCTTTCTTT.

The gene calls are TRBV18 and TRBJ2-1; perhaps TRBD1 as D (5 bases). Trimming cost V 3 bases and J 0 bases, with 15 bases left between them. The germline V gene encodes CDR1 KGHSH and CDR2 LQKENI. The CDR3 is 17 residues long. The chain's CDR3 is CASSPQYGDSSYNEQFF. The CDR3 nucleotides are TGTGCCAGCTCACCGCAGTACGGCGACAGCTCCTACAATGAGCAGTTCTTC. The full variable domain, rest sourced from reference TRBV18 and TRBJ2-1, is NAGVMQNPRHLVRRRGQEARLRCSPMKGHSHVYWYRQLPEEGLKFMVYLQKENIIDESGMPKERFSAEFPKEGPSILRIQQVVRGDSAAYFCASSPQYGDSSYNEQFFGPGTRLTVL.

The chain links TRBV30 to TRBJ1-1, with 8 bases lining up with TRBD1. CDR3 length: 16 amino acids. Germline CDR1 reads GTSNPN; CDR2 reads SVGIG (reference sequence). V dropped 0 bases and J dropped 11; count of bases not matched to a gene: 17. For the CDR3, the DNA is TGTGCCTGGAGTGTAGAACGGACAGGGCAAGTTCTGGGGGCTTTCTTT. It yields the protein CAWSVERTGQVLGAFF.

The CDR3 reads CASSLETSRPYEQYF. CDR3 in DNA: TGTGCCAGCAGCTTAGAGACTAGCCGACCCTACGAGCAGTACTTC. The chain combines TRBV7-9 with TRBJ2-7, with 7 bases identical to TRBD2. Looked up from germline, CDR1 is SEHNR and CDR2 is FQNEAQ (reference sequence). This CDR3 spans 15 amino acids. Trimming removed 1 base from V and 2 bases from J; junction bases left unmatched: 5. Looking up the rest from reference TRBV7-9 and TRBJ2-7 gives the full variable domain: DTGVSQNPRHKITKRGQNVTFRCDPISEHNRLYWYRQTLGQGPEFLTYFQNEAQLEKSRLLSDRFSAERPKGSFSTLEIQRTEQGDSAMYLCASSLETSRPYEQYFGPGTRLTVT.

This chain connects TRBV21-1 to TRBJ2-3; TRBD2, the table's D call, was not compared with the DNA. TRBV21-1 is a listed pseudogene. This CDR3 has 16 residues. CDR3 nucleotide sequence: TGTGCCAGCAGCATTGTGCTAGCGGGGTACACAGATACGCAGTATTTT. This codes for CASSIVLAGYTDTQYF.

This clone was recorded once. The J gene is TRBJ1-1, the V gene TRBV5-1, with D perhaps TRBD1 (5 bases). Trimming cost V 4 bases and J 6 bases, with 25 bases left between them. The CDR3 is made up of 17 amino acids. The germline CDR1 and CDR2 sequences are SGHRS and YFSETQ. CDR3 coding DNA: TGCGCCAGCAGCCCCGGGTCGGGGCCCCCAGGGAGGGCTGAAGCTTTCTTT. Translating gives CASSPGSGPPGRAEAFF. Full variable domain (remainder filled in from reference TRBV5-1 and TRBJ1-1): KAGVTQTPRYLIKTRGQQVTLSCSPISGHRSVSWYQQTPGQGLQFLFEYFSETQRNKGNFPGRFSGRQFSNSRSEMNVSTLELGDSALYLCASSPGSGPPGRAEAFFGQGTRLTVV.

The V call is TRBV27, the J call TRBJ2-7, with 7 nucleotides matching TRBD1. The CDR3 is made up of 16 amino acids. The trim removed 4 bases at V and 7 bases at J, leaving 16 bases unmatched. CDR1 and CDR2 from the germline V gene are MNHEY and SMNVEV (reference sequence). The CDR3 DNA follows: TGTGCCAGCAGTTCATCCACAGGACAGGTGCCTCTGGAGCAGTACTTC. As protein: CASSSSTGQVPLEQYF.

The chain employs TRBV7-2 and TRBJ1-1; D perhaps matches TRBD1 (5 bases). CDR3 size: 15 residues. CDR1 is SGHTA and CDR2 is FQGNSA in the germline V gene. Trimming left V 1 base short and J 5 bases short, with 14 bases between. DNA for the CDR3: TGTGCCAGCAGCTTAGGAGCAGGGCCCGGAACTGAAGCTTTCTTT. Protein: CASSLGAGPGTEAFF.

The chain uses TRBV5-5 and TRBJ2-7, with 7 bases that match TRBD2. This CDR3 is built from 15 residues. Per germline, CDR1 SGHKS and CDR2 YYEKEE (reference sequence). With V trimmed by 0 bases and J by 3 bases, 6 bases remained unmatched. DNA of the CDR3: TGTGCCAGCAGCTTGGAGGCTAGCGGCTTCTACGAGCAGTACTTC. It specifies CASSLEASGFYEQYF.